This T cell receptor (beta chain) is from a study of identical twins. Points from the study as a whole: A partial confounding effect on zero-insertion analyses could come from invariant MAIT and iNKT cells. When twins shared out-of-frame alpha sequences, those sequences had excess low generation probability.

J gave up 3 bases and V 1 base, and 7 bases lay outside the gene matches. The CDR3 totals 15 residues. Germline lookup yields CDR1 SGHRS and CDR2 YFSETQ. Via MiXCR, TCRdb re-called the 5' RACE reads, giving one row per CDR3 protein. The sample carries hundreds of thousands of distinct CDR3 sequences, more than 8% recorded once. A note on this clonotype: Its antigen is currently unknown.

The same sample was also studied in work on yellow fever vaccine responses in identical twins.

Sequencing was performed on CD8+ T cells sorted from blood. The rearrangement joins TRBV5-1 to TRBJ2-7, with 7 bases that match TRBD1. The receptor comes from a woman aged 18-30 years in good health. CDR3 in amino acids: CASSLRDSGYYEQYF. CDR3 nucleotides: TGCGCCAGCAGCTTGAGGGACAGCGGATACTACGAGCAGTACTTC.